The rows below give T cell receptor beta chains drawn from one sample of a study of T-cell memory formation after mild COVID-19. A single record per CDR3 protein comes from TCRdb applying MiXCR to the 5' RACE reads. The sample yields about 140,000 distinct CDR3 sequences, approximately 14% seen once. The source material was PBMCs or a T cell subset sorted from them (not recorded which). Every receptor here comes from an adult woman who had mild COVID-19 (a few samples of this study predate the infection). Cell type and time point are not known. CDR3s include the opening cysteine and the closing phenylalanine or tryptophan. Fields, in order: V gene, D gene, CDR3 protein. A D gene is named only where the DNA matches it firmly.

>TRBV3-1|-
CASSQDLSRALWDTQYF
>TRBV7-2|TRBD2
CASSPTTASGATSTDTQYF
>TRBV5-1|-
CASSQDFTDTQYF
>TRBV10-3|TRBD1
CAIRAPGQGHTEAFF
>TRBV6-2/TRBV6-3|-
CASSSLFSEQFF
>TRBV6-5|-
CASTRGIEQYF
>TRBV28|-
CASSLERLSSYEQYF
>TRBV12-3/TRBV12-4|TRBD2
CASRAGSTDTQYF
>TRBV12-5|-
CASGLANTEAFF
>TRBV12-3/TRBV12-4|-
CASSRTIYEQFF
>TRBV6-5|-
CASSYSNQGDEQYF
>TRBV14|-
CASSQDPAFDEQFF
>TRBV7-9|TRBD1
CASSLVARDRAFF
>TRBV5-1|-
CASSLLEALGDTQYF
>TRBV20-1|-
CSASLTGTEAFF
>TRBV6-2/TRBV6-3|TRBD2
CATRVAGDRETQYF
>TRBV12-3/TRBV12-4|-
CASSLRGLGIYNEQFF
>TRBV6-1|TRBD1
CASSGLSRDRPTNPILSSYEQYF
>TRBV2|TRBD2
CASTEEASGRAGETQYF
>TRBV20-1|-
CSARKGYEQYF
>TRBV29-1|-
CSVEVGGFPYNEQFF
>TRBV25-1|-
CVTRDISYEQYF
>TRBV5-5|-
CASSLGSQETQYF
>TRBV11-3|TRBD1
CASSSGQGKYEQYF
>TRBV7-2|-
CASSQPGGQTDTQYF
>TRBV7-9|-
CASSLVSSLNTGELFF
>TRBV10-3|TRBD2
CAISDLTSGGPDTQYF
>TRBV27|TRBD2
CASSFGREGEQYF
>TRBV6-6|-
CASSYFGRGAEAFF
>TRBV29-1|-
CSVEESDTQYF
>TRBV15|-
CATSSLEDTQYF
>TRBV5-1|-
CASSLGGLGGGGTDTQYF